This TCR beta chain was identified in a study of naive and memory T cell subsets (dated by TCRdb to about 2017). General notes on the study: The study applied an open-source, UMI-based TCR alpha and beta sequencing pipeline to sorted naive and memory peripheral blood T cell subsets. The functional CMV T cell responses agreed completely with IgG serology results. RNA was DNase-treated and reverse transcribed with TCR constant-region primers, mostly using SuperScript III. Study-wide findings and limitations: Gini index rose and Shannon and inverse Simpson diversity fell from naive through CM, EM and EMRA in both CD4 and CD8 cells. TCR abundance followed a power law whose exponent differed between naive and memory subsets but was consistent across the three individuals. RNA-based TCR counts may be influenced by expression changes linked to T cell activation and differentiation. A few larger clonotypes were present in naive repertoires, especially CD8 naive repertoires, and these clonotypes were possibly memory cells re-expressing CD45RA. Each clonotype was defined as a single alpha or beta chain sequence rather than as a paired alpha/beta receptor. Following error correction, more than 90% of naive TCR sequences occurred only once, which made naive abundance distributions much steeper than those of memory subsets. The repertoire findings for the naive and memory subsets could not be validated against a ground truth because none was available.

The library was made by UMI-ligation and nested PCR. The beta constant-region primer consisted of an equimolar mixture of two oligonucleotides that together covered TRBC1 and TRBC2. Four rounds of PCR were used to amplify ligated cDNA, with nested alpha and beta constant-region primers being used together with the SP2 primer. A single-stranded oligonucleotide bearing the SP2 primer plus a 12-nucleotide UMI was ligated onto the 3' end of the cDNA by T4 RNA ligase 1. The ligation reaction was kept at 16 degrees C for roughly 18-24 hours. PCR2 was typically run as a SYBR Green qPCR and stopped at a predetermined threshold to prevent over-amplification. Apart from the first purification, every purification step used Agencourt AMPure XP magnetic beads. Library quantification was done by Qubit, followed by a TapeStation check on which the main peak was expected at around 650 bp. Pooled libraries were sequenced on an Illumina MiSeq with v2 2x251 paired-end kits, typically giving roughly 0.95-2.3 million reads per sample. Each sample's library went into the pool at 4 nM, and roughly 5-7.5% PhiX was added to help with cluster recognition. Per the original workflow: FASTQ reads processed by Demultiplexor were assigned V and J genes by Decombinator through tag matching that tolerated a single base-pair mismatch. UMIs were used by Collapsinator to correct both sequencing errors and frequency errors arising from PCR heterogeneity. CDR3Translator translated TCRs and extracted CDR3s from the conserved cysteine to the FGXG phenylalanine, flagging non-productive sequences. Gini, Shannon entropy and inverse Simpson indices were calculated on repertoires subsampled to equal numbers of UMI-defined TCRs. Within the linear range, a power law was fitted to clonotype abundance distributions using maximum likelihood. Similar UMI counts, unique TCR numbers and clonal distributions were obtained with the pipeline and with MIGEC on one naive CD8 sample. In one analysis, naive TCRs that were also found in any memory subset of the same donor were excluded from the naive repertoire. Repertoires were searched for approximately 7,000 CMV-associated CDR3 sequences compiled from VDJdb and a published dataset. Through fastp at Q25 and MiXCR, TCRdb rebuilt clones from the public reads, retaining in-frame beta chains. All rows with the same CDR3 protein become a single entry with the most common DNA and genes. These V and J calls rely on TCRdb rather than the paper's analysis. This sample gives over 110,000 distinct CDR3 sequences in total; approximately 20% of them show up just once. Approximately 0.58% of the sample goes to the ten largest clones.

CDR1 and CDR2 were assigned from the germline V gene (reference sequence) as PRHDT and FYEKMQ. Its CDR3 holds 17 amino acids, cysteine through phenylalanine. CDR3 DNA only is kept here, 51 bases in frame from base 1. Relative to germline, V is missing 5 bases and J is missing 4 bases, with 6 bases of the junction outside any gene match. The table lists this clonotype with a few counts. Its antigen is unknown. Base qualities are not recorded, but no much larger clone differs from it by a single base. TCR alpha and beta chain libraries were amplified separately from the second PCR step onward. To determine each donor's CMV status, fresh PBMCs were stimulated overnight with CMV viral lysate, and IFNgamma production from CD4+ T cells was then assessed. Using Miltenyi beads, CD4 T cells were first positively selected, and CD8 T cells were then positively selected from the CD4-negative fraction. After staining for CD3, CD4, CD8, CD45RA, CD27 and a live/dead dye, cells were sorted on a BD Aria II into four subsets based on CD45RA and CD27. A few healthy volunteers provided blood, and each donor's sample was split into CD4 and CD8 T cells and then further divided into four differentiation subsets. Roughly 120 ml of peripheral blood was collected from each donor, and PBMC were isolated from the blood using Ficoll-Paque PLUS density-gradient centrifugation. The sorted cells were lysed in RLT buffer, after which RNA was extracted using a Qiagen RNeasy kit and kept at -80 degrees C.

This sequence was found in a human donor in good health. The sequencing input was naive CD8+ T cells from blood. Per the publication, the cell subset or site label means: naive T cells, CD45RA high CD27+. The V gene is TRBV13 and the J gene is TRBJ2-2, with 14 bases aligning to TRBD2. The base sequence is TGTGCCAGCAGCGCGGGACTAGCGGGAGCCGGCACCGGGGAGCTGTTTTTT. It codes for CASSAGLAGAGTGELFF. Joined to the reference TRBV13 and TRBJ2-2 proteins, this CDR3 gives the full variable domain: AAGVIQSPRHLIKEKRETATLKCYPIPRHDTVYWYQQGPGQDPQFLISFYEKMQSDKGSIPDRFSAQQFSDYHSELNMSSLELGDSALYFCASSAGLAGAGTGELFFGEGSRLTVL.